This record concerns one TCR beta chain sequence. Its matching antigen is unknown. CDR1 is MGHRA, CDR2 YSYEKL, per germline. The CDR3 runs to 14 residues. V shed 0 bases and J shed 6 bases, with 9 bases lying between them. Recent vaccinations or acute infections were absent in the healthy HIV-negative adult donors. Only Caucasian adults living in Nashville, Tennessee made up the donor group. It was at deep level that the assay was run. TCRdb's copy holds only in-frame clones and misses some; the assay was immunoSEQ multiplex PCR. The sample lists 600,000 to 750,000 clones; less than 80% were seen once. This entry is derived from a study of shared clonotypes between healthy human individuals. Study observations and caveats: What naive subsets generally showed was a larger estimated richness than memory subsets showed.

The rearrangement joins TRBV4-1 to TRBJ2-1, with D uncertain. Sequences were obtained from memory CD4+ T cells sorted from blood. Regarding subset: CD45RA-negative fraction. This receptor was identified in a woman aged 25 to 39 in good health. CDR3 sequence: CASSQDVVTNEQFF. CDR3 coding DNA: TGCGCCAGCAGCCAAGATGTGGTTACCAATGAGCAGTTCTTC.